This T cell receptor beta chain was identified in a study of T-cell memory formation after mild COVID-19. TCR alpha and TCR beta cDNA libraries carrying sample barcodes and UMIs came from 5'RACE with constant-segment primers. MiXCR, run by TCRdb on the 5' RACE reads, gives a single entry per CDR3 protein. The sample has about 440,000 distinct CDR3 sequences; 20% are singletons. The V gene end was trimmed by 7 bases and the J gene end by 6 bases; junction bases not matched to a gene: 7. The CDR3 spans 14 residues. This TCR came from an adult woman who had mild COVID-19 (a few samples of this study predate the infection). Cell type and time point are not known. The chain uses TRBV12-3 or TRBV12-4 and TRBJ1-5, with 9 bases lining up with TRBD1. The sequenced material came from PBMCs or a T cell subset sorted from them (not recorded which). CDR3 in amino acids: CASKGQGPGQPQHF. The DNA of the CDR3 is TGTGCCAGCAAAGGACAGGGGCCGGGTCAGCCCCAGCATTTT.